The clone carrying this T cell receptor beta chain was seen just once. Its antigen is currently unknown. No cell sorting was done before RNA was extracted from the tissue. Three rounds of nested PCR, following a modified ARM-PCR protocol, produced the TCRbeta library. Each CDR3 protein gets one entry after TCRdb re-called the multiplex PCR reads with MiXCR. The table has about 75,000 distinct CDR3 sequences, about three quarters seen once. Germline CDR1 MNHNS, CDR2 SASEGT. The CDR3 has 16 amino acids. The data belong to a study of tumor and adjacent non-tumor tissue in lung cancer. Study-level information: The patients, some ten men and 5 women, were roughly 30 to 76 with stage I to III disease. Study results and caveats: Tumor tissue had significantly higher TCR diversity than normal lung. In normal lung, the top 100 clones were significantly more dominant than in tumor.

This chain connects TRBV6-1 to TRBJ2-3; weak D call: TRBD2 (6 bases). The sequencing sample was made of lung tumor tissue. The origin of this receptor is a woman aged 45-65 years with non-small cell lung cancer. The CDR3 sequence is CTGSDQKSLGRDTQYF. The CDR3 DNA reads as TGTACCGGCAGTGACCAGAAGAGCTTGGGGAGGGATACGCAGTATTTT.